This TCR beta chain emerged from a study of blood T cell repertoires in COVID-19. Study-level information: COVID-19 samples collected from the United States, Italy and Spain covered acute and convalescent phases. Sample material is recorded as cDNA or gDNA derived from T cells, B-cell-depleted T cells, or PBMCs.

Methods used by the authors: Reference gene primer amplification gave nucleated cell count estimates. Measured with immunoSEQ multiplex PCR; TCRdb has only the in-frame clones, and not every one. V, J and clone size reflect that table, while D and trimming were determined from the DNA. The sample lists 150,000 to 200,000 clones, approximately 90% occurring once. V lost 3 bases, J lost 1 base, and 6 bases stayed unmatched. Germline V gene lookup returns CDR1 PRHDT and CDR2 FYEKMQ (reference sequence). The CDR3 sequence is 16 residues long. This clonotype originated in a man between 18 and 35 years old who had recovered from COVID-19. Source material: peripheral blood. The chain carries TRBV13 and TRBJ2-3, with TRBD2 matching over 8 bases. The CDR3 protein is CASSFLREGRTDTQYF. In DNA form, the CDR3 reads TGTGCCAGCAGCTTCCTACGGGAGGGCCGCACAGATACGCAGTATTTT.